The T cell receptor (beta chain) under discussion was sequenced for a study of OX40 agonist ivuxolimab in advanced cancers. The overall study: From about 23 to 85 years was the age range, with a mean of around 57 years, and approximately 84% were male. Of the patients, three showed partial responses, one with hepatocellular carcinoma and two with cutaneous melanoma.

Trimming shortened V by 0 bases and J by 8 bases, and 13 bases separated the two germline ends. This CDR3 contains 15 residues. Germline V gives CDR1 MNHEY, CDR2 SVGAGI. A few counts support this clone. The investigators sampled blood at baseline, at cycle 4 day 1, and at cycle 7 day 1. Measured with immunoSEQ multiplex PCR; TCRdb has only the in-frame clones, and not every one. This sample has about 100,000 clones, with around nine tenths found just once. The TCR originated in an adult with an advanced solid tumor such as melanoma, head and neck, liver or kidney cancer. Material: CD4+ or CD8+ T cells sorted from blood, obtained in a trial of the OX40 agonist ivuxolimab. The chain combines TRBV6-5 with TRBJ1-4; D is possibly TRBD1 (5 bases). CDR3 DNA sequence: TGTGCCAGCAGTTACTCTGGGGGACGGTACGAAAAACTGTTTTTT. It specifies CASSYSGGRYEKLFF.